A few counts support the clone carrying this T cell receptor (beta chain). These data are taken from a study of cytomegalovirus exposure and HLA in healthy donors. The V and J ends lost 0 bases and 0 bases respectively, with 10 bases between them. The CDR3 loop spans 15 amino acids. The germline V gene has CDR1 SGHNT and CDR2 YYREEE (reference sequence). A multiplex PCR was run with 60 Vbeta primers and 13 Jbeta primers. This table comes from immunoSEQ multiplex PCR, and its TCRdb copy is limited to in-frame clones, with some not included. This table has 97,000 or so clones, around 10% appearing once.

The source of this sequence is a man aged 50 or older in good health and CMV-seropositive. V and J are TRBV5-4 and TRBJ2-7, with a weak D call TRBD1 (5 bases). What was sequenced was PBMCs. CDR3 nucleotide sequence: TGTGCCAGCAGCTTGGGACAGTCAAGCTCCTACGAGCAGTACTTC. Protein product: CASSLGQSSSYEQYF.